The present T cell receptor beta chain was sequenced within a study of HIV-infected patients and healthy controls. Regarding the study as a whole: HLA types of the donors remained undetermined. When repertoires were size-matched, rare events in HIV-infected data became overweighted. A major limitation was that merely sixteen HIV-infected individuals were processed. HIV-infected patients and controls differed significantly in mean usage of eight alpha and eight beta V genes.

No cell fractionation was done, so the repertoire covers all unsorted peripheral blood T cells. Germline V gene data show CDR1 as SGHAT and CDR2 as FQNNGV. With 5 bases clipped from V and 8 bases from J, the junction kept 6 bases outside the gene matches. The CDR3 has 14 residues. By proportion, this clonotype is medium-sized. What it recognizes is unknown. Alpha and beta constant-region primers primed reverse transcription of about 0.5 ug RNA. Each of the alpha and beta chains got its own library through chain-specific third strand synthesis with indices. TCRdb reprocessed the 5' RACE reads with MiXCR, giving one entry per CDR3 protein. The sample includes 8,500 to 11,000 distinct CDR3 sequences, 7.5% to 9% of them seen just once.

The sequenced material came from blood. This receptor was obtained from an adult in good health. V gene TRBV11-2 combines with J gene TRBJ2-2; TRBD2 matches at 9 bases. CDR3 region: CASSETSGPGELFF. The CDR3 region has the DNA TGTGCCAGCAGCGAGACTAGCGGACCAGGGGAGCTGTTTTTT.